The T cell receptor (beta chain) described here comes from a study of cytomegalovirus exposure and HLA in healthy donors. Overall study results and limits: Presence/absence analysis assumed near-uniform sequencing depth across donors. Accurate prediction of most subjects' HLA-A and HLA-B alleles from TCR beta sequences was reported. Most TCR sequences were rare, but some public TCRs occurred in many donors.

There are 18 residues in the CDR3. After removal of 0 bases from V and 0 bases from J, the junction contained 10 bases not matched to a gene. The V gene's germline CDR1 is SGHRS and CDR2 YFSETQ. Notes on this clone: No antigen is known for it.

The PCR ran on 60 Vbeta and 13 Jbeta primers. The assay was immunoSEQ multiplex PCR, and TCRdb's table has in-frame clones only and misses some. Of some 220,000 clones in the sample, 70% to 80% were seen once. This rearrangement joins TRBV5-1 to TRBJ2-7, with 9 bases aligning to TRBD2. The source is a woman in her sixties or seventies in good health and CMV-seropositive. The source material was PBMCs. CDR3 protein: CASSLGASGNSYSYEQYF. The CDR3 DNA follows: TGCGCCAGCAGCTTGGGTGCTAGCGGGAATTCCTACTCCTACGAGCAGTACTTC. Full variable domain (remainder filled in from reference TRBV5-1 and TRBJ2-7): KAGVTQTPRYLIKTRGQQVTLSCSPISGHRSVSWYQQTPGQGLQFLFEYFSETQRNKGNFPGRFSGRQFSNSRSEMNVSTLELGDSALYLCASSLGASGNSYSYEQYFGPGTRLTVT.